These 21 T cell receptor beta chains were all obtained from the same sample, sequenced in a study of blood T cell repertoires in COVID-19. The protocol was immunoSEQ multiplex PCR, while the TCRdb copy is restricted to in-frame clones and leaves out a portion. This sample has roughly 320,000 clones, with about 90% found just once. Sample: peripheral blood. All receptors derive from a woman aged 50 to 60 with COVID-19, enrolled during active disease.

The chain links TRBV7-9 to TRBJ2-7; TRBD2 might be the D (5 bases). The CDR3 spans 15 residues. From germline, CDR1 is SEHNR and CDR2 FQNEAQ (reference sequence). The ends were cut back, 2 bases at V and 6 bases at J, with 17 bases in the middle. CDR3 sequence reads: CASSLPRARASEQYF. The DNA for the CDR3 is TGTGCCAGCAGCTTACCTCGGGCGAGGGCCTCCGAGCAGTACTTC.

V gene TRBV25-1 combines with J gene TRBJ2-1; 9 nucleotides line up with TRBD1. The CDR3 loop spans 15 amino acids. Germline CDR1 and CDR2: MGHDK and SYGVNS. The J segment lost 4 bases and the V segment lost 6 bases, leaving 7 bases of the junction unmatched. The CDR3 loop reads CASSPIGTGYNEQFF. The CDR3 nucleotides read TGTGCCAGCAGCCCCATTGGGACAGGGTACAATGAGCAGTTCTTC.

This clone has a handful of counts. This rearrangement joins TRBV7-2 to TRBJ2-7; 10 bases line up with TRBD2. V shed 5 bases and J 2 bases; nucleotides not matched to a gene: 6. Germline CDR1 reads SGHTA; CDR2 reads FQGNSA. The CDR3 sequence is 15 residues long. CDR3 bases: TGTGCCAGCAGCCTCGGGACTAGCGTTACCTACGAGCAGTACTTC. This codes for CASSLGTSVTYEQYF.

J is TRBJ2-1 and V is TRBV11-2; no clear D gene. Between the trimmed V and J ends, which lost 2 bases and 0 bases, there was a span of 8 bases. The V gene's germline CDR1 is SGHAT and CDR2 FQNNGV. CDR3 length equals 15 residues. The CDR3 coding sequence is TGTGCCAGCAGCTTAACGCACAGCTCCTACAATGAGCAGTTCTTC. It is translated as CASSLTHSSYNEQFF.

The chain's CDR3 is CASSLGTSGSLDTQYF. CDR3 DNA: TGTGCCAGCAGTTTAGGGACTAGCGGGAGCCTGGATACGCAGTATTTT. The chain has TRBV5-4 and TRBJ2-3, with 14 bases identical to TRBD2. V dropped 5 bases and J dropped 6; count of bases not matched to a gene: 8. Per germline, CDR1 SGHNT and CDR2 YYREEE (reference sequence). The CDR3 runs 16 residues.

The chain joins TRBV11-3 to TRBJ2-7; 7 bases match TRBD1. This CDR3 has 14 amino acids. Germline loops: CDR1 SGHNT, CDR2 YENEEA. Unmatched junction bases numbered 6, after V lost 5 bases and J lost 2 bases. CDR3 loop: CASSLGGNAYEQYF. DNA of the CDR3: TGTGCCAGCAGCCTAGGGGGCAACGCCTACGAGCAGTACTTC. Full variable domain (outside the CDR3, taken from reference TRBV11-3 and TRBJ2-7): EAGVVQSPRYKIIEKKQPVAFWCNPISGHNTLYWYLQNLGQGPELLIRYENEEAVDDSQLPKDRFSAERLKGVDSTLKIQPAELGDSAVYLCASSLGGNAYEQYFGPGTRLTVT.

This chain joins TRBV5-6 and TRBJ1-6; 8 bases are shared with TRBD1. The CDR3 is 16 residues long. V trimming: 3 bases; J trimming: 7 bases; junction bases outside the gene matches: 9. Germline V CDR1 and CDR2: SGHDT, YYEEEE. The CDR3 coding sequence is TGTGCCAGCAGCTCACAGGGGGTCGCGGGGAATTCACCCCTCCACTTT. It encodes CASSSQGVAGNSPLHF.

The V and J genes are TRBV25-1 and TRBJ1-1; tentatively, D is TRBD1 (6 bases). V lost 5 bases and J 6 bases, leaving 13 bases between the germline ends. Germline V gene lookup returns CDR1 MGHDK and CDR2 SYGVNS. CDR3 length: 13 residues. Here the CDR3 DNA reads TGTGCCAGCAGTCAGGGGTTCGGCGCTGAAGCTTTCTTT. It yields the protein CASSQGFGAEAFF.

The CDR3 bases are TGTGCCAGCAGCTTAGTTCCTAAGAGCTCCTACGAGCAGTACTTC. It translates to CASSLVPKSSYEQYF. This chain links TRBV11-3 with TRBJ2-7; D is ambiguous. The CDR3 extends over 15 amino acids. Germline loops: CDR1 SGHNT, CDR2 YENEEA. The V end lost 1 base, the J end lost 0 bases, and 10 bases lay between the germline ends.

The sample holds one count of this clone. This chain uses TRBV2 with TRBJ1-4; 8 nucleotides agree with TRBD1. Losses at the gene ends were 7 bases for V and 3 bases for J; bases not matched to a gene: 7. This CDR3 comprises 15 residues. Germline lookup yields CDR1 SNHLY and CDR2 FYNNEI. The CDR3 loop is CASKTGGWANEKLFF. The CDR3, as DNA: TGTGCCAGCAAAACAGGGGGTTGGGCTAATGAAAAACTGTTTTTT.

This clone was counted once. The J gene is TRBJ2-7, the V gene TRBV19; 8 bases agree with TRBD1. Per germline, CDR1 LNHDA and CDR2 SQIVND (reference sequence). The CDR3 covers 16 residues. V lost 5 bases to trimming and J lost 0 bases; unmatched junction nucleotides: 9. CDR3 nucleotide sequence: TGTGCCAGTAGTTTCCACGGGACAGGTAGCTCCTACGAGCAGTACTTC. Its protein is CASSFHGTGSSYEQYF.

This chain joins TRBV9 and TRBJ2-2, with D unresolved. V dropped 4 bases and J dropped 7 bases, with 11 bases sitting between them. Germline lookup yields CDR1 SGDLS and CDR2 YYNGEE. The CDR3 spans 13 residues. The CDR3, as DNA: TGTGCCAGCAGCTCTTCAGGTGGCGGGGAGCTGTTTTTT. Translation gives CASSSSGGGELFF.

The V call is TRBV2, the J call TRBJ2-1; 14 nucleotides align to TRBD2. Germline CDR1 is SNHLY and CDR2 is FYNNEI. V lost 6 bases to trimming and J lost 9 bases; unmatched junction nucleotides: 10. This CDR3 is built from 16 residues. The CDR3: CASRAPGLAGVGEQFF. In nucleotides, the CDR3 is TGTGCCAGCAGAGCCCCGGGACTAGCGGGAGTAGGTGAGCAGTTCTTC. Variable domain in full (rest from reference TRBV2 and TRBJ2-1): EPEVTQTPSHQVTQMGQEVILRCVPISNHLYFYWYRQILGQKVEFLVSFYNNEISEKSEIFDDQFSVERPDGSNFTLKIRSTKLEDSAMYFCASRAPGLAGVGEQFFGPGTRLTVL.

This chain connects TRBV3-1 (or the pseudogene TRBV3-2) to TRBJ2-3; 9 bases are a match to TRBD2. Germline V gene lookup returns CDR1 LGHDT and CDR2 YNNKEL (reference sequence). CDR3 length: 18 residues. The J segment lost 4 bases and the V segment lost 0 bases, leaving 11 bases of the junction unmatched. DNA of the CDR3: TGTGCCAGCAGCCAAGATCGGGGCGGGAGGGCCAGGGCAGATACGCAGTATTTT. As protein: CASSQDRGGRARADTQYF.

The chain links TRBV29-1 to TRBJ1-2; D may be TRBD1 (6 bases). The CDR3 extends over 11 amino acids. CDR1 is SQVTM, CDR2 ANQGSEA, per germline. The V gene lost 6 bases and the J gene lost 9 bases, with 14 bases spanning the gap. For the CDR3, the DNA is TGCAGCGTGGGGGGGGACAAAAGCTACACCTTC. It codes for CSVGGDKSYTF.

The chain is built from TRBV4-1 and TRBJ1-1, with TRBD1 matching over 10 bases. The CDR3 runs 15 residues. Germline CDR1 and CDR2: MGHRA and YSYEKL. The trim removed 3 bases at V and 3 bases at J, leaving 4 bases unmatched. This CDR3 reads CASSHPGQGDTEAFF. CDR3 in DNA: TGCGCCAGCAGCCATCCCGGACAGGGGGACACTGAAGCTTTCTTT.

The chain recombines TRBV28 with TRBJ1-5; tentatively, D is TRBD1 (5 bases). Per germline, CDR1 MDHEN and CDR2 SYDVKM. Trimming stripped 4 bases from V and 3 bases from J, with 13 bases between. The CDR3 has 15 residues. As DNA, the CDR3 is TGTGCCAGCAGTTCACCGACAGCAAACAATCAGCCCCAGCATTTT. It is translated as CASSSPTANNQPQHF.

This clone was seen once. The chain links TRBV7-8 to TRBJ2-6; TRBD2 matches 7 bases. This CDR3 is built from 16 residues. Germline-derived CDR1 and CDR2 are SGHVS and FQNEAQ. Losses at the gene ends were 1 base for V and 2 bases for J; bases not matched to a gene: 2. The CDR3 DNA reads as TGTGCCAGCAGCTTAGAGGCGGGAGCTGGGGCCAACGTCCTGACTTTC. It specifies CASSLEAGAGANVLTF. Full variable domain (missing parts from reference TRBV7-8 and TRBJ2-6): GAGVSQSPRYKVAKRGQDVALRCDPISGHVSLFWYQQALGQGPEFLTYFQNEAQLDKSGLPSDRFFAERPEGSVSTLKIQRTQQEDSAVYLCASSLEAGAGANVLTFGAGSRLTVL.

The chain carries TRBV5-1 and TRBJ2-7; 8 positions match TRBD1. Trimming at V came to 5 bases and at J to 3 bases, leaving 7 bases not matched to a gene. The CDR3 has 14 residues. The germline V gene encodes CDR1 SGHRS and CDR2 YFSETQ. CDR3 nucleotides: TGCGCCAGCAGAACGACAGGGGATGTCTACGAGCAGTACTTC. This encodes CASRTTGDVYEQYF.

The V gene is TRBV7-9, the J gene TRBJ1-1; 7 bases map to TRBD1. The CDR3 totals 16 residues. J lost 0 bases, V lost 5 bases, and 9 bases had no gene match. Germline V CDR1 and CDR2: SEHNR, FQNEAQ (reference sequence). CDR3 bases: TGTGCCAGCAGCGATAGAATGGGACAGCTGAACACTGAAGCTTTCTTT. Translating gives CASSDRMGQLNTEAFF.

The chain links TRBV18 to TRBJ2-7; D perhaps matches TRBD2 (6 bases). Trimming removed 6 bases at V and 6 bases at J, with 18 bases between. Germline loops: CDR1 KGHSH, CDR2 LQKENI. The CDR3 runs 14 residues. The CDR3 protein is CASSGTAKGPEQYF. The CDR3 DNA reads as TGTGCCAGCTCTGGGACTGCAAAGGGCCCCGAGCAGTACTTC.